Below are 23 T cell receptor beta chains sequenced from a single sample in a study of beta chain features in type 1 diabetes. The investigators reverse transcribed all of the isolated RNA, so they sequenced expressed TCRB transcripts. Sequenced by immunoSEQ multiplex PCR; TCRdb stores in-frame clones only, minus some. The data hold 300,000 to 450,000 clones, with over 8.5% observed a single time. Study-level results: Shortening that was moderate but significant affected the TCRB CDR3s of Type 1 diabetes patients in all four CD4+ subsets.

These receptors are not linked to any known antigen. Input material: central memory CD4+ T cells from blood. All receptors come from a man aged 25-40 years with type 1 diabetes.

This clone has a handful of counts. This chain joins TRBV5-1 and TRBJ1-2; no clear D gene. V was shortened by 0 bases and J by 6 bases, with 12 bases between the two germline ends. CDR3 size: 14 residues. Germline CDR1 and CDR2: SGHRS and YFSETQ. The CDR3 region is CASSLENIGHGYTF. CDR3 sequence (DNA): TGCGCCAGCAGCTTGGAAAATATAGGCCATGGCTACACCTTC.

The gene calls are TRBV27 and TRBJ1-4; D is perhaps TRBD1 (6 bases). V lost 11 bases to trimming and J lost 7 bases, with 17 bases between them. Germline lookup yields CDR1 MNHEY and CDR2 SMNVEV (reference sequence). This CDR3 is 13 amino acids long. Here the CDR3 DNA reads TGTGCCCGGCGGGCAGGGGCTAGTGAAAAACTGTTTTTT. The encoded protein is CARRAGASEKLFF.

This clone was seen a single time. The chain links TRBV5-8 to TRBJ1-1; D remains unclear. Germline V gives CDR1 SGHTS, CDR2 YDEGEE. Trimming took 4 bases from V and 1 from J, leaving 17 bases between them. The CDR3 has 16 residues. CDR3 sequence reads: CASSRRRGSTNTEAFF. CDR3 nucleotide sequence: TGTGCCAGCAGCCGTCGGCGGGGATCTACGAACACTGAAGCTTTCTTT.

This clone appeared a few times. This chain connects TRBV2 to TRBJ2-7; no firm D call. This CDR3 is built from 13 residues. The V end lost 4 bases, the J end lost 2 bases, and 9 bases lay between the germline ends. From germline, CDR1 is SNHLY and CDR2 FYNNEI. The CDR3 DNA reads TGTGCCAGCAGTGCTACGGCTACCTACGAGCAGTACTTC. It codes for CASSATATYEQYF.

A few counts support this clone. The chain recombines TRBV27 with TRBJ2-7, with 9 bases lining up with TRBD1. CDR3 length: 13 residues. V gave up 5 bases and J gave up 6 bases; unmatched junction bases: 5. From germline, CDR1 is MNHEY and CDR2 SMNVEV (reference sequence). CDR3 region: CASSLDRGAEQYF. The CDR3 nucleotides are TGTGCCAGCAGTCTAGACAGGGGGGCCGAGCAGTACTTC.

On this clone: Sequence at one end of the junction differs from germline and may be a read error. The CDR3 sequence is CASSFGTTDEKLFF. The CDR3 coding sequence is TGCGCCAGCAGCTTCGGGACAACTGATGAAAAACTGTTTTTT. This chain connects TRBV5-1 to TRBJ1-4; perhaps TRBD1 as D (6 bases). Germline lookup yields CDR1 SGHRS and CDR2 YFSETQ. The CDR3 covers 14 residues.

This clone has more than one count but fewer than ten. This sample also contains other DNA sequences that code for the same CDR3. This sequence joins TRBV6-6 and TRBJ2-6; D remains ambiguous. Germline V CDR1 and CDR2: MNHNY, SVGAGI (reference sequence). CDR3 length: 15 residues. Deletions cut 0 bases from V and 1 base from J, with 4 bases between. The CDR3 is CASSYSRSGANVLTF. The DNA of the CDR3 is TGTGCCAGCAGTTACTCCCGTTCTGGGGCCAACGTCCTGACTTTC.

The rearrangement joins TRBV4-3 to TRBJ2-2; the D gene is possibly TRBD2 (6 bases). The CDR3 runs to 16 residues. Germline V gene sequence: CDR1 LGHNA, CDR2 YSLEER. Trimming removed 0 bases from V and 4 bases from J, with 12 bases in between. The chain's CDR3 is CASSQDSSGSTGELFF. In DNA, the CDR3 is TGCGCCAGCAGCCAAGATAGTAGCGGAAGCACCGGGGAGCTGTTTTTT.

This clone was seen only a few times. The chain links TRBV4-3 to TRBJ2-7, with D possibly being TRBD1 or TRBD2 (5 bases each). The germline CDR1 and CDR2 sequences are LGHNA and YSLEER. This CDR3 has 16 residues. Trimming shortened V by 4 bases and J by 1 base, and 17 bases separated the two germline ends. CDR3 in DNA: TGCGCCAGCAGCCTACAGGTTTCCGAGGGGTCCTACGAGCAGTACTTC. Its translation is CASSLQVSEGSYEQYF.

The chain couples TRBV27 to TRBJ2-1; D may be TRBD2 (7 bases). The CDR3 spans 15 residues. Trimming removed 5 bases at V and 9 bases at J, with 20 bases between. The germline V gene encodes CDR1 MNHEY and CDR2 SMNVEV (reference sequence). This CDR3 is CASSRRPRGASEQFF. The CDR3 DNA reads TGTGCCAGCAGTCGCCGCCCTCGGGGGGCGAGTGAGCAGTTCTTC.

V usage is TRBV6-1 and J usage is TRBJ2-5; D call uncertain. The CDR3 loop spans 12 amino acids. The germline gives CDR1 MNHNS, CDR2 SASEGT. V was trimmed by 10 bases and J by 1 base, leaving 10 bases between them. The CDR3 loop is CAIGVSQETQYF. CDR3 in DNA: TGTGCCATCGGTGTCAGCCAAGAGACCCAGTACTTC.

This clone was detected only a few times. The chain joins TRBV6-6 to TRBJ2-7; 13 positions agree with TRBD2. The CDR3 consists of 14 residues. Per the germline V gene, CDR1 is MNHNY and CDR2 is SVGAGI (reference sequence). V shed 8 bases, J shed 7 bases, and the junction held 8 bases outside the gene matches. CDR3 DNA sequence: TGTGCCAGCGGAGGGACTAGCGGGGCGCGGGAGCAGTACTTC. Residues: CASGGTSGAREQYF.

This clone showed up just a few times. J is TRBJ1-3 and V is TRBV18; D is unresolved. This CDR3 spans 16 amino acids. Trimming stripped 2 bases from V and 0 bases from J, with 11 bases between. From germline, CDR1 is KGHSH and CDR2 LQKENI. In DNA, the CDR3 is TGTGCCAGCTCACCATTCGACGGTAGCTCTGGAAACACCATATATTTT. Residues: CASSPFDGSSGNTIYF.

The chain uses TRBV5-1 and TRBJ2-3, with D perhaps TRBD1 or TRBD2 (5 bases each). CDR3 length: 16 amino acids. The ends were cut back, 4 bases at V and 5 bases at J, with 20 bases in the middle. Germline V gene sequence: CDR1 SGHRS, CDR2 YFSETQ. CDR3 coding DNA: TGCGCCAGCAGCGCCACCAGGGCCATCCGGGGAGATACGCAGTATTTT. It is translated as CASSATRAIRGDTQYF. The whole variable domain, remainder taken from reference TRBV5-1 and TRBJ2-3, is KAGVTQTPRYLIKTRGQQVTLSCSPISGHRSVSWYQQTPGQGLQFLFEYFSETQRNKGNFPGRFSGRQFSNSRSEMNVSTLELGDSALYLCASSATRAIRGDTQYFGPGTRLTVL.

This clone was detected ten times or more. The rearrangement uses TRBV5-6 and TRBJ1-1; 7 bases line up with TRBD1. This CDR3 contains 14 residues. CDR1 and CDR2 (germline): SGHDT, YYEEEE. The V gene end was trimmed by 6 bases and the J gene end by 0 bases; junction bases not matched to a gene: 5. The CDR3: CASKRQGLNTEAFF. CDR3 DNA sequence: TGTGCCAGCAAAAGACAGGGACTGAACACTGAAGCTTTCTTT.

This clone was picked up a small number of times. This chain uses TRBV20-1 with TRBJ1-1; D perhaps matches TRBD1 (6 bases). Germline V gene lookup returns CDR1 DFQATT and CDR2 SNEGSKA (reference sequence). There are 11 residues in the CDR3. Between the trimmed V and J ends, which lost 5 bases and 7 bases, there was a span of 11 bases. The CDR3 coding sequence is TGCAGTGCTCCTGGACAGCTTGAAGCTTTCTTT. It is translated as CSAPGQLEAFF.

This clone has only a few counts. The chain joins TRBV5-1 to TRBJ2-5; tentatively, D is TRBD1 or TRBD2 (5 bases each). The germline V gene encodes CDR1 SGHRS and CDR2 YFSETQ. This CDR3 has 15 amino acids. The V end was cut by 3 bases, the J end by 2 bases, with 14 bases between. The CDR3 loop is CASSWGSGLQETQYF. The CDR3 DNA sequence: TGCGCCAGCAGCTGGGGATCGGGGCTACAAGAGACCCAGTACTTC.

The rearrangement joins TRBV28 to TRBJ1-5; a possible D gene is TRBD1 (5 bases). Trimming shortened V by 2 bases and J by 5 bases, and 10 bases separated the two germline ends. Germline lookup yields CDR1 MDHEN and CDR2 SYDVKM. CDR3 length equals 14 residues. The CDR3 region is CASSLAGRDQPQHF. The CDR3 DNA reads TGTGCCAGCAGTTTAGCAGGGAGGGATCAGCCCCAGCATTTT. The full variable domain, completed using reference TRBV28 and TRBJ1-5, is DVKVTQSSRYLVKRTGEKVFLECVQDMDHENMFWYRQDPGLGLRLIYFSYDVKMKEKGDIPEGYSVSREKKERFSLILESASTNQTSMYLCASSLAGRDQPQHFGDGTRLSIL.

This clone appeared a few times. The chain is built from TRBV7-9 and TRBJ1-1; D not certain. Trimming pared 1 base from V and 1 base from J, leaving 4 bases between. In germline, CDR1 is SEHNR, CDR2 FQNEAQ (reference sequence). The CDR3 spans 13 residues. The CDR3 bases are TGTGCCAGCAGCTTAGTTCCGAACACTGAAGCTTTCTTT. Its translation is CASSLVPNTEAFF.

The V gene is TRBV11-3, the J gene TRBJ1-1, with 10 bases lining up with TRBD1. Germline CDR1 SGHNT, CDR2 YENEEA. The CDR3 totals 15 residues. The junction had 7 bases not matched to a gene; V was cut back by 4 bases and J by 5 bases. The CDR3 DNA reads TGTGCCAGCAGCTCCGGACAGGGGGGTTGGACTGAAGCTTTCTTT. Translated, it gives CASSSGQGGWTEAFF.

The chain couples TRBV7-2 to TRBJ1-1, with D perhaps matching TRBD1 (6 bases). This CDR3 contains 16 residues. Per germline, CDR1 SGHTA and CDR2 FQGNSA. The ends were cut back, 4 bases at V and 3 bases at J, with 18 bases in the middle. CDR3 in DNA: TGTGCCAGCAGCTGGGGGGGCAGGCTCCCGGACACTGAAGCTTTCTTT. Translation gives CASSWGGRLPDTEAFF.

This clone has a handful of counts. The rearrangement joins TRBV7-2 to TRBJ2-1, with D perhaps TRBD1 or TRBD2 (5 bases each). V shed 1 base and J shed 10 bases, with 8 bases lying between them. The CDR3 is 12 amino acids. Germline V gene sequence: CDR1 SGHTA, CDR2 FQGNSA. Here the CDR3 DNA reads TGTGCCAGCAGCTTAGAGAGGGGAGAGCAGTTCTTC. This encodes CASSLERGEQFF.

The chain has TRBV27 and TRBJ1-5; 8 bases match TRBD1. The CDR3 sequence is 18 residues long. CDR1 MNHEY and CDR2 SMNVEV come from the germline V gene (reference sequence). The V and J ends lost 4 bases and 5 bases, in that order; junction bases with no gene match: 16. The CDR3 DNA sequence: TGTGCCAGCAGTTCTCCTCCTCAGGGGGCAGGGAGGTATCAGCCCCAGCATTTT. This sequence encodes CASSSPPQGAGRYQPQHF.